What follows are 15 T cell receptor beta chains derived from one specimen sequenced in a study of blood T cell repertoires in COVID-19. TCRdb's copy holds only in-frame clones and misses some; the assay was immunoSEQ multiplex PCR. The table shows about 180,000 clones, with roughly 83% occurring only once. Specimen: PBMCs or T cells enriched from blood (not recorded which). These receptors originate from a woman aged 25-40 years who had recovered from COVID-19.

The genes are TRBV24-1 and TRBJ2-4; 8 bases line up with TRBD2. J was trimmed by 8 bases and V by 6 bases; bases with no gene match: 2. The CDR3 runs 12 residues. Germline V gene sequence: CDR1 KGHDR, CDR2 SFDVKD. The DNA for the CDR3 is TGTGCCACCAGTCCGGGGGGGGACATTCAGTACTTC. Translation: CATSPGGDIQYF.

This sequence joins TRBV7-2 and TRBJ2-5; tentatively, D is TRBD2 (5 bases). The CDR3 extends over 14 amino acids. Looked up from germline, CDR1 is SGHTA and CDR2 is FQGNSA. The V end was cut by 4 bases, the J end by 5 bases, with 14 bases between. CDR3 protein: CASSYTRTRETQYF. In DNA form, the CDR3 reads TGTGCCAGCAGCTATACTAGGACTCGGGAGACCCAGTACTTC.

J is TRBJ2-1 and V is TRBV19, with 9 bases that match TRBD2. V was pared by 3 bases and J by 8 bases, with 17 bases of the junction left unmatched. The CDR3 spans 18 residues. CDR1 LNHDA and CDR2 SQIVND come from the germline V gene (reference sequence). The CDR3 spells CASSIPVLVAGDLDEQFF. CDR3 DNA sequence: TGTGCCAGTAGTATTCCAGTACTAGTAGCGGGAGACCTCGATGAGCAGTTCTTC.

The V and J genes are TRBV10-3 and TRBJ1-5; D gene unclear. This CDR3 is built from 15 residues. Trimming took 0 bases from V and 4 from J, leaving 10 bases between them. Germline CDR1 and CDR2: ENHRY and SYGVKD. The chain's CDR3 is CAISESLAGNQPQHF. The CDR3 DNA is TGTGCCATCAGTGAGTCTCTGGCAGGTAATCAGCCCCAGCATTTT.

The genes are TRBV6-5 and TRBJ2-2; 8 positions match TRBD1. Germline CDR1 MNHEY, CDR2 SVGAGI. The ends lost 2 bases at V and 5 bases at J; junction bases unmatched: 1. The CDR3 totals 14 residues. CDR3 protein: CASSYDRGTGELFF. Written as DNA, the CDR3 is TGTGCCAGCAGTTACGACAGGGGAACCGGGGAGCTGTTTTTT.

This clone turned up a few times. The chain combines TRBV2 with TRBJ1-2; 7 bases map to TRBD1. From germline, CDR1 is SNHLY and CDR2 FYNNEI. Unmatched junction bases numbered 12, after V lost 4 bases and J lost 4 bases. The length of the CDR3 is 16 residues. The CDR3 loop is CASSGINPTGVYGYTF. The CDR3 nucleotides read TGTGCCAGCAGTGGGATCAACCCAACAGGGGTCTATGGCTACACCTTC.

V gene TRBV3-1 (or the pseudogene TRBV3-2) combines with J gene TRBJ2-7; maybe TRBD2 (5 bases). The V end was cut by 4 bases, the J end by 6 bases, with 22 bases between. Germline values: CDR1 LGHDT, CDR2 YNNKEL (reference sequence). This CDR3 spans 16 amino acids. The CDR3 is CASSLSLNSWRSEQYF. DNA of the CDR3: TGTGCCAGCAGCCTGTCACTTAACAGCTGGAGGTCCGAGCAGTACTTC.

This chain uses TRBV28 with TRBJ2-7, with D hard to call. Germline assignment: CDR1 MDHEN and CDR2 SYDVKM. Trimming took off 2 bases at V and 6 bases at J, with 8 bases between the two ends. The CDR3 covers 12 residues. DNA for the CDR3: TGTGCCAGCAGTTTACGCCGCAGCGAGCAGTACTTC. This gives the protein CASSLRRSEQYF.

This clone was detected a few times. This chain connects TRBV13 to TRBJ2-7, with a tentative D call TRBD2 (6 bases). Trimming removed 5 bases from V and 3 bases from J, with 11 bases in between. The length of the CDR3 is 13 residues. Germline lookup yields CDR1 PRHDT and CDR2 FYEKMQ (reference sequence). The chain's CDR3 is CASSLGGDYEQYF. The CDR3 bases are TGTGCCAGCAGCCTCGGGGGTGACTACGAGCAGTACTTC.

This rearrangement joins TRBV28 to TRBJ2-2; 12 bases line up with TRBD2. There are 18 residues in the CDR3. The germline V gene encodes CDR1 MDHEN and CDR2 SYDVKM. With V trimmed by 5 bases and J by 8 bases, 15 bases remained unmatched. DNA of the CDR3: TGTGCCAGCAGTCCCAGGACTAGCGGGGACGGGGATCTGGGGGAGCTGTTTTTT. Translated: CASSPRTSGDGDLGELFF.

The J gene is TRBJ1-1, the V gene TRBV5-8, with D perhaps TRBD1 (6 bases). V dropped 4 bases and J dropped 0 bases, with 25 bases sitting between them. CDR3 length: 19 residues. Germline CDR1 is SGHTS and CDR2 is YDEGEE. The CDR3 coding sequence is TGTGCCAGCAGCGTCGAAGACAGGATCCCTCTCGAAATGAACACTGAAGCTTTCTTT. It translates to CASSVEDRIPLEMNTEAFF.

The rearrangement joins TRBV19 to TRBJ1-1, with a weak D call TRBD1 (6 bases). The CDR3 is 18 residues long. Germline lookup yields CDR1 LNHDA and CDR2 SQIVND (reference sequence). Trimming cost V 4 bases and J 4 bases, with 25 bases left between them. CDR3 in DNA: TGTGCCAGTAGTAACATCGAACAGGGCTCCCTGGGATCCACTGAAGCTTTCTTT. Amino acid sequence: CASSNIEQGSLGSTEAFF.

The chain has TRBV18 and TRBJ2-1, with a tentative D call TRBD2 (6 bases). CDR1 is KGHSH and CDR2 is LQKENI in the germline V gene. The germline V and J ends were trimmed by 3 bases and 1 base, with 7 bases remaining between them. The length of the CDR3 is 14 residues. The CDR3 loop reads CASSPGGSYNEQFF. CDR3 bases: TGTGCCAGCTCACCTGGGGGGTCCTACAATGAGCAGTTCTTC.

CDR3 bases: TGTGCCAGCAGTCCACTGGTTCCTCCAGAGACCCAGTACTTC. The encoded protein is CASSPLVPPETQYF. The V and J genes are TRBV6-5 and TRBJ2-5, with D unresolved. Between the trimmed V and J ends, which lost 5 bases and 4 bases, there was a span of 14 bases. This CDR3 region has 14 residues. CDR1 is MNHEY, CDR2 SVGAGI, per germline.

The CDR3 is CASSQEFGSAYEQYF. The CDR3 DNA is TGTGCCAGCAGCCAAGAGTTTGGCAGCGCCTACGAGCAGTACTTC. V gene TRBV3-1 (or the pseudogene TRBV3-2) combines with J gene TRBJ2-7; D unclear. Trimming took off 0 bases at V and 2 bases at J, with 11 bases between the two ends. The CDR3 spans 15 residues. Germline assignment: CDR1 LGHDT and CDR2 YNNKEL (reference sequence).